Listed here are 30 T cell receptor beta chains from one sample, sequenced in a study of blood T cell repertoires in COVID-19. TCRdb's copy holds only in-frame clones and misses some; the assay was immunoSEQ multiplex PCR. The sample includes about 86,000 clones, around 87% of them seen just once. The sample consisted of peripheral blood. These receptors came from a human donor in a cohort sampled during active COVID-19.

The chain joins TRBV3-1 (or the pseudogene TRBV3-2) to TRBJ1-6; a possible D gene is TRBD1 (5 bases). Germline CDR1 is LGHDT and CDR2 is YNNKEL (reference sequence). CDR3 length: 15 amino acids. The V gene lost 3 bases and the J gene lost 6 bases, with 12 bases spanning the gap. DNA for the CDR3: TGTGCCAGCAGCCATTCCGACAGAGCTAATTCACCCCTCCACTTT. Encoded protein: CASSHSDRANSPLHF.

The chain has TRBV6-5 and TRBJ1-1, with 8 bases matching TRBD1. Germline values: CDR1 MNHEY, CDR2 SVGAGI. V was clipped by 5 bases and J by 9 bases; unmatched bases: 8. This CDR3 has 13 amino acids. CDR3 region: CASSPGGGSQAFF. The CDR3 DNA reads TGTGCCAGCAGTCCAGGGGGCGGATCCCAAGCTTTCTTT.

The chain employs TRBV11-2 and TRBJ2-1, with TRBD2 identical over 12 bases. Germline V gene data show CDR1 as SGHAT and CDR2 as FQNNGV. The CDR3 has 15 residues. V shed 7 bases and J 9 bases; nucleotides not matched to a gene: 10. CDR3 coding DNA: TGTGCCAGCAATCTAGGTTCACTAGCGGGGGGTGAGCAGTTCTTC. Encoded protein: CASNLGSLAGGEQFF. The full variable domain, in which reference TRBV11-2 and TRBJ2-1 provide the parts outside the CDR3, is EAGVAQSPRYKIIEKRQSVAFWCNPISGHATLYWYQQILGQGPKLLIQFQNNGVVDDSQLPKDRFSAERLKGVDSTLKIQPAKLEDSAVYLCASNLGSLAGGEQFFGPGTRLTVL.

This chain links TRBV9 with TRBJ2-7, with 8 bases that match TRBD1. The V and J ends lost 4 bases and 3 bases, in that order; junction bases with no gene match: 6. Per germline, CDR1 SGDLS and CDR2 YYNGEE. CDR3 length equals 14 residues. This CDR3 is CASSSGQGSYEQYF. The CDR3 coding sequence is TGTGCCAGCAGCTCAGGACAGGGAAGCTACGAGCAGTACTTC.

The gene calls are TRBV7-3 and TRBJ2-1; TRBD2 agrees at 8 bases. The junction had 9 bases not matched to a gene; V was cut back by 1 base and J by 7 bases. CDR1 and CDR2 (germline): SGHTA, FQGTGA. The CDR3 sequence is 16 residues long. CDR3 in DNA: TGTGCCAGCAGCTTAATTGGGACTAGTAGGGGGAATGAGCAGTTCTTC. Protein product: CASSLIGTSRGNEQFF.

This clone was seen once. The chain uses TRBV7-8 and TRBJ1-2; TRBD1 agrees at 7 bases. J gave up 4 bases and V 0 bases, and 8 bases lay outside the gene matches. Per the germline V gene, CDR1 is SGHVS and CDR2 is FQNEAQ. The CDR3 sequence is 16 residues long. CDR3 nucleotide sequence: TGTGCCAGCAGCTTAGCCCCCCAGGACAGGTTCTATGGCTACACCTTC. Protein product: CASSLAPQDRFYGYTF.

This chain connects TRBV5-6 to TRBJ1-2; 8 bases align to TRBD1. Germline-derived CDR1 and CDR2 are SGHDT and YYEEEE. The CDR3 covers 15 residues. With 2 bases clipped from V and 2 bases from J, the junction kept 5 bases outside the gene matches. Here the CDR3 reads CASSFWDRRNYGYTF. CDR3 nucleotide sequence: TGTGCCAGCAGCTTCTGGGACAGGCGAAACTATGGCTACACCTTC.

The chain is built from TRBV6-5 and TRBJ2-1; the D gene is possibly TRBD2 (6 bases). The CDR3 length is 15 residues. Trimming pared 5 bases from V and 4 bases from J, leaving 15 bases between. Germline assignment: CDR1 MNHEY and CDR2 SVGAGI. CDR3 sequence (DNA): TGTGCCAGCAGTCCCTTTAGCGGAGTTTACAATGAGCAGTTCTTC. It translates to CASSPFSGVYNEQFF.

This chain joins TRBV19 and TRBJ1-1; D is uncertain. Trimming stripped 3 bases from V and 3 bases from J, with 11 bases between. CDR3 length: 14 residues. Germline V gene lookup returns CDR1 LNHDA and CDR2 SQIVND (reference sequence). As DNA, the CDR3 is TGTGCCAGTAGTATGAGGGAGCAACACACTGAAGCTTTCTTT. Translated: CASSMREQHTEAFF.

The chain uses TRBV10-1 and TRBJ2-7, with TRBD2 matching 9 bases. Looked up from germline, CDR1 is WNHNN and CDR2 is SYGVQD (reference sequence). The length of the CDR3 is 14 residues. The J segment lost 2 bases and the V segment lost 6 bases, leaving 5 bases of the junction unmatched. The chain's CDR3 is CASSQTSGPYEQYF. Here the CDR3 DNA reads TGCGCCAGCAGCCAGACTAGCGGTCCCTACGAGCAGTACTTC.

The J gene is TRBJ2-7, the V gene TRBV4-2; D remains unclear. CDR1 and CDR2 from the germline V gene are LGHNA and YNFKEQ. The CDR3 runs to 13 residues. V lost 4 bases and J 2 bases, leaving 9 bases between the germline ends. CDR3 in DNA: TGTGCCAGCAGCCCAATAGGAGCCTACGAGCAGTACTTC. This codes for CASSPIGAYEQYF.

The genes are TRBV29-1 and TRBJ1-1; 7 bases fit TRBD1. In germline, CDR1 is SQVTM, CDR2 ANQGSEA. V was clipped by 0 bases and J by 6 bases; unmatched bases: 10. The CDR3 is 15 amino acids. CDR3 in amino acids: CSVEDSEGAIAEAFF. CDR3 coding DNA: TGCAGCGTTGAAGATTCGGAGGGGGCGATCGCTGAAGCTTTCTTT.

The chain combines TRBV18 with TRBJ1-5; D ambiguous. The CDR3 extends over 13 amino acids. Germline CDR1 and CDR2: KGHSH and LQKENI. Trimming left V 4 bases short and J 6 bases short, with 10 bases between. Here the CDR3 reads CASSLEGGQPQHF. The CDR3 coding sequence is TGTGCCAGCTCACTTGAGGGTGGTCAGCCCCAGCATTTT.

This clone was detected a few times. V gene TRBV18 combines with J gene TRBJ2-3, with TRBD1 identical over 8 bases. The V segment lost 4 bases and the J segment 2 bases; nucleotides outside the gene matches: 8. CDR1 and CDR2 (germline): KGHSH, LQKENI. The CDR3 loop spans 16 amino acids. The CDR3 is CASSRTRTGNTDTQYF. CDR3 DNA: TGTGCCAGCTCACGAACTAGGACAGGGAACACAGATACGCAGTATTTT.

The chain uses TRBV2 and TRBJ1-6; no reliable D call. This CDR3 region has 16 residues. Germline loops: CDR1 SNHLY, CDR2 FYNNEI. Trimming pared 5 bases from V and 0 bases from J, leaving 11 bases between. The CDR3 protein is CASSRLGVSYNSPLHF. The DNA of the CDR3 is TGTGCCAGCAGTCGTCTGGGAGTCTCCTATAATTCACCCCTCCACTTT. Variable domain in full (rest from reference TRBV2 and TRBJ1-6): EPEVTQTPSHQVTQMGQEVILRCVPISNHLYFYWYRQILGQKVEFLVSFYNNEISEKSEIFDDQFSVERPDGSNFTLKIRSTKLEDSAMYFCASSRLGVSYNSPLHFGNGTRLTVT.

The chain recombines TRBV5-1 with TRBJ2-7, with D tentatively TRBD2 (5 bases). The length of the CDR3 is 12 residues. Looked up from germline, CDR1 is SGHRS and CDR2 is YFSETQ. The V end was cut by 5 bases, the J end by 8 bases, with 14 bases between. The CDR3 nucleotides are TGCGCCAGCAGTTTCCCCGGGGAACAGCAGTACTTC. Protein product: CASSFPGEQQYF.

The chain links TRBV12-3 or TRBV12-4 to TRBJ2-7, with D maybe TRBD2 (6 bases). The CDR3 runs to 12 residues. Trimming removed 5 bases at V and 4 bases at J, with 9 bases between. Here the CDR3 DNA reads TGTGCCAGCAGTCCTGGGAGGTACGAGCAGTACTTC. Protein: CASSPGRYEQYF.

Notes on this clone: Germline and junction disagree at one end, which may indicate a read error. Other DNA sequences of this sample code for an identical CDR3. This chain uses TRBV4-2 with TRBJ2-7; 8 bases are a match to TRBD2. There are 17 residues in the CDR3. Germline loops: CDR1 LGHNA, CDR2 YNFKEQ. For the CDR3, the DNA is TGTGCTAGCAGCCAAGTCTCCCGGGGGGGCCCCTCCTACGAGCAGTACTTC. It specifies CASSQVSRGGPSYEQYF.

This chain joins TRBV11-3 and TRBJ2-7, with D tentatively TRBD2 (5 bases). CDR3 length: 12 residues. V lost 5 bases and J lost 5, with 10 bases in between. The V gene's germline CDR1 is SGHNT and CDR2 YENEEA. This CDR3 is CASSQDFNEQYF. The CDR3 nucleotides read TGTGCCAGCAGCCAGGACTTTAACGAGCAGTACTTC.

J is TRBJ2-5 and V is TRBV3-1 (or the pseudogene TRBV3-2); 9 bases are a match to TRBD2. The CDR3 spans 15 residues. V was pared by 5 bases and J by 5 bases, with 9 bases of the junction left unmatched. Per germline, CDR1 LGHDT and CDR2 YNNKEL (reference sequence). The CDR3 DNA reads as TGTGCCAGCAGCGGTATAGCGGGAGCGGGGGAGACCCAGTACTTC. Amino acids: CASSGIAGAGETQYF.

The rearrangement joins TRBV5-1 to TRBJ2-3; weak D call: TRBD2 (5 bases). The CDR3 has 19 amino acids. CDR1 and CDR2 from the germline V gene are SGHRS and YFSETQ. V lost 0 bases, J lost 5 bases, and 25 bases lay in between. This CDR3 reads CASSLDYLGSGGTQDTQYF. The CDR3 nucleotides read TGCGCCAGCAGCTTGGACTACCTAGGATCAGGAGGCACACAAGATACGCAGTATTTT. The full variable domain, with the rest looked up from reference TRBV5-1 and TRBJ2-3, is KAGVTQTPRYLIKTRGQQVTLSCSPISGHRSVSWYQQTPGQGLQFLFEYFSETQRNKGNFPGRFSGRQFSNSRSEMNVSTLELGDSALYLCASSLDYLGSGGTQDTQYFGPGTRLTVL.

This chain uses TRBV18 with TRBJ1-2; 9 bases match TRBD1. Trimming cost V 3 bases and J 0 bases; bases outside gene matches: 11. The CDR3 has 18 amino acids. CDR1 is KGHSH and CDR2 is LQKENI in the germline V gene. CDR3 amino acids: CASSPLGTGTLANYGYTF. CDR3 coding DNA: TGTGCCAGCTCACCCCTGGGGACAGGGACCTTAGCTAACTATGGCTACACCTTC.

The chain is built from TRBV10-3 and TRBJ2-7, with 9 nucleotides matching TRBD1. The CDR3 length is 15 residues. Germline assignment: CDR1 ENHRY and CDR2 SYGVKD. J was trimmed by 3 bases and V by 5 bases; bases with no gene match: 8. In DNA, the CDR3 is TGTGCCATCAGTCCCACAGGGGGCGCGGGCTACGAGCAGTACTTC. The encoded protein is CAISPTGGAGYEQYF.

The V call is TRBV5-1, the J call TRBJ2-6; D gene uncertain. CDR1 and CDR2 from the germline V gene are SGHRS and YFSETQ. The V and J ends lost 0 bases and 3 bases respectively, with 4 bases between them. CDR3 length: 14 residues. The CDR3 region has the DNA TGCGCCAGCAGCTTGGTAGTTGGGGCCAACGTCCTGACTTTC. This sequence encodes CASSLVVGANVLTF.

The chain joins TRBV21-1 to TRBJ2-1; TRBD2, the table's D call, lacks a check against the DNA. TRBV21-1 is a known pseudogene. There are 14 residues in the CDR3. CDR3 sequence (DNA): TGTGCCAGCAACCGGGGCGGGAGGGCCGTTGAGCAGTTCTTC. It is translated as CASNRGGRAVEQFF.

The CDR3 reads CASSQETSGGYYNEQFF. The CDR3 DNA reads as TGTGCCAGCAGCCAAGAGACTAGCGGGGGATACTACAATGAGCAGTTCTTC. The chain has TRBV3-1 (or the pseudogene TRBV3-2) and TRBJ2-1; TRBD2 matches at 12 bases. V lost 0 bases to trimming and J lost 3 bases; unmatched junction nucleotides: 3. This CDR3 has 17 amino acids. Germline CDR1 LGHDT, CDR2 YNNKEL (reference sequence).

The chain couples TRBV5-5 to TRBJ2-2; 10 bases align to TRBD2. The CDR3 length is 18 residues. CDR1 is SGHKS and CDR2 is YYEKEE in the germline V gene (reference sequence). Losses at the gene ends were 3 bases for V and 4 bases for J; bases not matched to a gene: 12. CDR3 in amino acids: CASSSFSAGGLSTGELFF. CDR3 DNA: TGTGCCAGCAGCTCCTTCTCAGCGGGAGGGCTTAGCACCGGGGAGCTGTTTTTT.

V is TRBV7-9 and J is TRBJ2-5; D gene uncertain. V was pared by 0 bases and J by 4 bases, with 18 bases between. Per germline, CDR1 SEHNR and CDR2 FQNEAQ (reference sequence). There are 17 residues in the CDR3. The CDR3 sequence: CASSLAIRKPGGETQYF. In nucleotides, the CDR3 is TGTGCCAGCAGCTTAGCAATAAGGAAACCTGGCGGAGAGACCCAGTACTTC.

This clone showed up just once. The chain links TRBV9 to TRBJ2-2; 9 positions agree with TRBD2. This CDR3 has 15 residues. J was trimmed by 6 bases and V by 3 bases; bases with no gene match: 6. Per the germline V gene, CDR1 is SGDLS and CDR2 is YYNGEE. CDR3 in DNA: TGTGCCAGCAGCGATGCGGGAGGGCATCCCGGGGAGCTGTTTTTT. Translating gives CASSDAGGHPGELFF.

This rearrangement joins TRBV20-1 to TRBJ2-3, with D unclear. The germline V and J ends were trimmed by 3 bases and 2 bases, with 3 bases remaining between them. Germline CDR1 reads DFQATT; CDR2 reads SNEGSKA (reference sequence). This CDR3 region has 11 residues. The CDR3 coding sequence is TGCAGTGCTAGCTACACAGATACGCAGTATTTT. Translation: CSASYTDTQYF.